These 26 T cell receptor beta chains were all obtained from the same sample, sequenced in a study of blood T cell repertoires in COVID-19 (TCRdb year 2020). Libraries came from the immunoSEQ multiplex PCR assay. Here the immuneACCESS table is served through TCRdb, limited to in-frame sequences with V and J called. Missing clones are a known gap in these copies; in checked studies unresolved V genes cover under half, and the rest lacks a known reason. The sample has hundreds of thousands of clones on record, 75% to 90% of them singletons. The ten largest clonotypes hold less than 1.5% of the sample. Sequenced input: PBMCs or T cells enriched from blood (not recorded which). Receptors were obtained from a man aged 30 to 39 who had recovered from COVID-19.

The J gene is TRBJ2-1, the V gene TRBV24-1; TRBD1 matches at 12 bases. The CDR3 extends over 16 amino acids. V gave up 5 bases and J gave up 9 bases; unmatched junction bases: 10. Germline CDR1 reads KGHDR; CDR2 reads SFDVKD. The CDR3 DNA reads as TGTGCCACCAGTGTGTCCGGGACAGGGGGCTCTGGTGAGCAGTTCTTC. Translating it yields CATSVSGTGGSGEQFF.

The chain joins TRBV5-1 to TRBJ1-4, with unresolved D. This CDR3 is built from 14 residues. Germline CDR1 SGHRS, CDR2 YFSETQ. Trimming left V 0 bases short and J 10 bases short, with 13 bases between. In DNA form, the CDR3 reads TGCGCCAGCAGCTTGGAATCCGGGATGGGAAAACTGTTTTTT. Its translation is CASSLESGMGKLFF.

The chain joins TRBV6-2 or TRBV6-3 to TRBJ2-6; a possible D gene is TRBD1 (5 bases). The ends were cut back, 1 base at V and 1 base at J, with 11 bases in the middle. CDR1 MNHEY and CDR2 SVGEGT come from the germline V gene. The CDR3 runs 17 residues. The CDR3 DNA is TGTGCCAGCAGTTACTACCCTCGACAGTCTGGGGCCAACGTCCTGACTTTC. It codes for CASSYYPRQSGANVLTF.

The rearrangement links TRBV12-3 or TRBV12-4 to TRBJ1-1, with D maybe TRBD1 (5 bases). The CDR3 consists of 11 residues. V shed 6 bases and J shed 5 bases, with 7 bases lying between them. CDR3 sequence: CASREGTEAFF. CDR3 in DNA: TGTGCCAGCAGGGAGGGGACTGAAGCTTTCTTT.

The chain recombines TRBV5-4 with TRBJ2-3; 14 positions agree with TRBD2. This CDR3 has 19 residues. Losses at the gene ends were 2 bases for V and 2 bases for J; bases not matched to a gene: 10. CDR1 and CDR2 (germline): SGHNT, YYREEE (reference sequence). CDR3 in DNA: TGTGCCAGCAGCTTACCGACTAGCGGGGGGGCAGGGTCCACAGATACGCAGTATTTT. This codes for CASSLPTSGGAGSTDTQYF.

Written as DNA, the CDR3 is TGTGCCAGCAGCGCGAGACTAGCGGGGGGGTGGAATGAGCAGTTCTTC. This encodes CASSARLAGGWNEQFF. V usage is TRBV9 and J usage is TRBJ2-1; 14 bases align to TRBD2. V lost 3 bases, J lost 7 bases, and 6 bases stayed unmatched. The CDR3 runs 16 residues. Germline loops: CDR1 SGDLS, CDR2 YYNGEE.

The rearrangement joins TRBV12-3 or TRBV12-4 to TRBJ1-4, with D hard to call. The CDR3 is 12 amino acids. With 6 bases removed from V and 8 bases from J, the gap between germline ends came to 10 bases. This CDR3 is CASRRRAEKLFF. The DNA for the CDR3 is TGTGCCAGCAGGCGGCGTGCGGAAAAACTGTTTTTT.

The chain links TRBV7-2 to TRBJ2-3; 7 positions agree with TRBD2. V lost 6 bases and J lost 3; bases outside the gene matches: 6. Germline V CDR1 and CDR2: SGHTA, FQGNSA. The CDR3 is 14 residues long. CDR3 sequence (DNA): TGTGCCAGCAGACTGCGGGAGCGAACAGATACGCAGTATTTT. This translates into CASRLRERTDTQYF. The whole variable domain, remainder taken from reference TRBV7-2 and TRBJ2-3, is GAGVSQSPSNKVTEKGKDVELRCDPISGHTALYWYRQSLGQGLEFLIYFQGNSAPDKSGLPSDRFSAERTGGSVSTLTIQRTQQEDSAVYLCASRLRERTDTQYFGPGTRLTVL.

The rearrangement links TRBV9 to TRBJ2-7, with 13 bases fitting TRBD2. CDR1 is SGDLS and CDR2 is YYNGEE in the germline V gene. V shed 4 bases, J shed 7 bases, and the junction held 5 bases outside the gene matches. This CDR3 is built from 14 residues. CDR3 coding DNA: TGTGCCAGCAGCCGAGGACTAGCGGGGGTTGAGCAGTACTTC. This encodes CASSRGLAGVEQYF.

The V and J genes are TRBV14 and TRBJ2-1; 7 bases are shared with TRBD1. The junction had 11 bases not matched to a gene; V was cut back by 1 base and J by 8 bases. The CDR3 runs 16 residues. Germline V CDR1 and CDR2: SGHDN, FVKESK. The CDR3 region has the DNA TGTGCCAGCAGCCAAGCAACGCAGGGGGTGTGGGATGAGCAGTTCTTC. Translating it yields CASSQATQGVWDEQFF.

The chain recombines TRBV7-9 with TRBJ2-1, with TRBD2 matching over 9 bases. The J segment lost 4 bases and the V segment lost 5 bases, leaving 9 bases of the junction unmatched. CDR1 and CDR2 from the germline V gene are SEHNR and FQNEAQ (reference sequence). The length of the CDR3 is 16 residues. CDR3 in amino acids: CASSASSTSGYNEQFF. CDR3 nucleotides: TGTGCCAGCAGCGCCAGTAGTACTAGCGGGTACAATGAGCAGTTCTTC.

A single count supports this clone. CDR3 sequence reads: CASSPRQLMNTEAFF. The CDR3 DNA reads TGTGCCAGCAGCCCCCGACAGCTCATGAACACTGAAGCTTTCTTT. The chain couples TRBV7-2 to TRBJ1-1; weak D call: TRBD1 (5 bases). V was pared by 5 bases and J by 0 bases, with 13 bases between. This CDR3 has 15 residues. Germline-derived CDR1 and CDR2 are SGHTA and FQGNSA. The full variable domain, completed using reference TRBV7-2 and TRBJ1-1, is GAGVSQSPSNKVTEKGKDVELRCDPISGHTALYWYRQSLGQGLEFLIYFQGNSAPDKSGLPSDRFSAERTGGSVSTLTIQRTQQEDSAVYLCASSPRQLMNTEAFFGQGTRLTVV.

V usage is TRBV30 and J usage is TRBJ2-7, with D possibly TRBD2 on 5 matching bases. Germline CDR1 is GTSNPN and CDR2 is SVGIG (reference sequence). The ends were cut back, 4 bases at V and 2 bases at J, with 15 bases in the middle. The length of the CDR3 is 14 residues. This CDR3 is CAWTPKRGPYEQYF. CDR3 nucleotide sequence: TGTGCCTGGACCCCAAAACGGGGTCCCTACGAGCAGTACTTC. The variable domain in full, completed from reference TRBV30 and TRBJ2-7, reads SQTIHQWPATLVQPVGSPLSLECTVEGTSNPNLYWYRQAAGRGLQLLFYSVGIGQISSEVPQNLSASRPQDRQFILSSKKLLLSDSGFYLCAWTPKRGPYEQYFGPGTRLTVT.

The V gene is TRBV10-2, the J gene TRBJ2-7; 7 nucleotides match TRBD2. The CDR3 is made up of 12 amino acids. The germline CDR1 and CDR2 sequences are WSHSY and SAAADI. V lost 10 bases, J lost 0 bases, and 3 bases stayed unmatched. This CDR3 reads CATVAGSYEQYF. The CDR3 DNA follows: TGCGCCACGGTAGCGGGCTCCTACGAGCAGTACTTC.

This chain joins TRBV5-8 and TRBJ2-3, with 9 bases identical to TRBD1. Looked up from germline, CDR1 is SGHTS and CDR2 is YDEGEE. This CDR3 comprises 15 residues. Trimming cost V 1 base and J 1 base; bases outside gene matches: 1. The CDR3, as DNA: TGTGCCAGCAGCTTGAGGACAGGGGGCACAGATACGCAGTATTTT. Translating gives CASSLRTGGTDTQYF.

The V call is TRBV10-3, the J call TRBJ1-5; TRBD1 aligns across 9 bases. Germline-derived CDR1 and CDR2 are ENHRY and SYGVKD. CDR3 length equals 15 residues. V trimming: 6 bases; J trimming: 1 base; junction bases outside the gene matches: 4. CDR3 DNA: TGTGCCATCAGCGGGACAGGGACAAGCAATCAGCCCCAGCATTTT. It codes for CAISGTGTSNQPQHF.

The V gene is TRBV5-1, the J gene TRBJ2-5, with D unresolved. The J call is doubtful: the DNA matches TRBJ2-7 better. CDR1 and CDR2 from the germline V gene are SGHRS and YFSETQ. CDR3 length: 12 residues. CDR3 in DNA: TGCGCCAGCAGCTTGGATAACTACGAGCAGTACTTC. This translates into CASSLDNYEQYF.

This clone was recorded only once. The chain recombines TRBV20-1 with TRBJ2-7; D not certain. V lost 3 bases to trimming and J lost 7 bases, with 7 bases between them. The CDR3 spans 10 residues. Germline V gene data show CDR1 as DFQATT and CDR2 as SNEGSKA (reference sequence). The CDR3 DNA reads TGCAGTGCTAGGGAGTTGGAGCAGTACTTC. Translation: CSARELEQYF.

This chain's CDR3 is CASSGRFHGYTF. The DNA for the CDR3 is TGTGCCTCCTCAGGGCGGTTTCATGGCTACACCTTC. This rearrangement joins TRBV30 to TRBJ1-2; maybe TRBD1 (5 bases). Trimming stripped 7 bases from V and 6 bases from J, with 15 bases between. The germline CDR1 and CDR2 sequences are GTSNPN and SVGIG (reference sequence). CDR3 size: 12 residues.

CDR3 nucleotide sequence: TGCAGCGCTCGACAGGGCCAGGTTGATTCACCCCTCCACTTT. Translated, it gives CSARQGQVDSPLHF. This sequence joins TRBV29-1 and TRBJ1-6; 7 positions match TRBD1. The V gene's germline CDR1 is SQVTM and CDR2 ANQGSEA. The CDR3 runs 14 residues. The trim removed 7 bases at V and 8 bases at J, leaving 11 bases unmatched.

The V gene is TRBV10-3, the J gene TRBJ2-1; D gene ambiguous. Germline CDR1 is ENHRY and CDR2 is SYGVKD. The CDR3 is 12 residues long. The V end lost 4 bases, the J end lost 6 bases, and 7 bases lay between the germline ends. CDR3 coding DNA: TGTGCCATCAGTGTAAACAGCAATGAGCAGTTCTTC. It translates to CAISVNSNEQFF.

CDR3 protein: CASTPTSGRAGDTQYF. CDR3 coding DNA: TGTGCCAGCACCCCGACTAGCGGGAGGGCTGGAGATACGCAGTATTTT. The V gene is TRBV3-1 (or the pseudogene TRBV3-2), the J gene TRBJ2-3; 14 nucleotides agree with TRBD2. V gave up 7 bases and J gave up 5 bases; unmatched junction bases: 8. CDR1 LGHDT and CDR2 YNNKEL come from the germline V gene (reference sequence). This CDR3 comprises 16 residues.

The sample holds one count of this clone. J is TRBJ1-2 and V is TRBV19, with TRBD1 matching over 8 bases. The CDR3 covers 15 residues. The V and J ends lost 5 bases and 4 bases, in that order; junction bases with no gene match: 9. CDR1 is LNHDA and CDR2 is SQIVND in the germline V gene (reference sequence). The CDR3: CASSPRQGAGYGYTF. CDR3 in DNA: TGTGCCAGTAGTCCAAGGCAGGGGGCTGGCTATGGCTACACCTTC.

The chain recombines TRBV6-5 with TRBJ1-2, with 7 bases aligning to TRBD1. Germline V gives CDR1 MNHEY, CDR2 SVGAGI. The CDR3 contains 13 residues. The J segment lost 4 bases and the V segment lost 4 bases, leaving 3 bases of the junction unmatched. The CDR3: CASSSTGFYGYTF. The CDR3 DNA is TGTGCCAGCAGTTCGACAGGGTTCTATGGCTACACCTTC.

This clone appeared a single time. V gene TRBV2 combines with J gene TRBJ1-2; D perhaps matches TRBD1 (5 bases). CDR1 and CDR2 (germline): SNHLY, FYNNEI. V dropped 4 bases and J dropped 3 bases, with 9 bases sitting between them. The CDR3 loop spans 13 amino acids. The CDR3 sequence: CASSVRVDYGYTF. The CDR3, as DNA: TGTGCCAGCAGTGTCAGGGTTGACTATGGCTACACCTTC.

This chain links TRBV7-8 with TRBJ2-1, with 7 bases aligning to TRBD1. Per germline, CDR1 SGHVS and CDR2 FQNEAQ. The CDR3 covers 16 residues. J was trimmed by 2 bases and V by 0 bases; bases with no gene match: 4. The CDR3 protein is CASSLATGPTYNEQFF. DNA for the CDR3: TGTGCCAGCAGCTTAGCGACAGGGCCTACCTACAATGAGCAGTTCTTC.